Sequencing of this TCR beta chain was carried out in a study of T cell responses to AZD1222 COVID-19 vaccine. Findings and limits, study-wide: Only a handful of AZD1222 recipients tested seropositive at baseline. Reports say nearly half of spike-specific TCRs go after unmutated variant regions.

Germline values: CDR1 SQVTM, CDR2 ANQGSEA. The CDR3 totals 13 residues. Trimming removed 4 bases at V and 0 bases at J, with 6 bases between. Concerning this clone itself: Antigen unknown.

Generated by immunoSEQ multiplex PCR, the TCRdb table keeps only in-frame clones and is missing some. The table lists about 84,000 clones, around nine tenths of them singletons. Specimen: peripheral blood, collected on day 0 of AZD1222 vaccination. The sequence came from an adult in good health. The rearrangement links TRBV29-1 to TRBJ1-4, with D unresolved. The DNA for the CDR3 is TGCAGCGTTGCCTTCGCAACTAATGAAAAACTGTTTTTT. Translated, it gives CSVAFATNEKLFF.